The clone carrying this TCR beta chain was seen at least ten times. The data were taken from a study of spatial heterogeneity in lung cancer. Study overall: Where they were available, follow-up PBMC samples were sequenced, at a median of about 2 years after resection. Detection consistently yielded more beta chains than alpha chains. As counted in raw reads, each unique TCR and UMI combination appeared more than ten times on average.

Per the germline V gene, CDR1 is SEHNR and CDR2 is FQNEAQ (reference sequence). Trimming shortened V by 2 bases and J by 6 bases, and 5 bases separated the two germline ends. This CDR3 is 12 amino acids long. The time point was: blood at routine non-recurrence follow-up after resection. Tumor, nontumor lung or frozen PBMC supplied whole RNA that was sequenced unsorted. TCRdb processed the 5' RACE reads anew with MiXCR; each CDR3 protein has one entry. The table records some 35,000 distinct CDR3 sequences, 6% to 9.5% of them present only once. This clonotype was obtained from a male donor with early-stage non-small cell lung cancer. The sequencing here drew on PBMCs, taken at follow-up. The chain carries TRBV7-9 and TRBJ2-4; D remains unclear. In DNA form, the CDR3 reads TGTGCCAGCAGCTTACCCTTAAACATTCAGTACTTC. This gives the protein CASSLPLNIQYF.